Listed below are T cell receptor beta chains from one sample, sequenced in a study of spatial heterogeneity in lung cancer. TCRdb ran MiXCR on the 5' RACE reads and lists one entry per CDR3 protein. The table has 3,500 to 4,000 distinct CDR3 sequences, about a tenth seen once. The sample was lung tumor tissue, taken at surgery. Receptors originate from a female donor with early-stage non-small cell lung cancer. Each CDR3 is given with its conserved first and last residue. A D gene is named only where the DNA matches it firmly. Clone size appears in some rows only: once, few, many, or a class for an expanded clone.

cdr3_length: 14
j_call: TRBJ2-2
clone_size: medium-sized
d_call: .
v_call: TRBV7-2
cdr3_aa: CASSLISNTGELFF
cdr3_nt: TGTGCCAGCAGCTTAATTTCGAACACCGGGGAGCTGTTTTTT

cdr3_length: 13
j_call: TRBJ1-1
clone_size: medium-sized
d_call: .
v_call: TRBV5-1
cdr3_aa: CASSSTGLTEAFF
cdr3_nt: TGCGCCAGCAGCTCGACAGGACTCACTGAAGCTTTCTTT

cdr3_length: 14
j_call: TRBJ1-3
clone_size: medium-sized
d_call: .
v_call: TRBV20-1
cdr3_aa: CSAPDSLAGNTIYF
cdr3_nt: TGCAGTGCCCCCGACAGTCTTGCTGGAAACACCATATATTTT

cdr3_length: 14
j_call: TRBJ2-7
clone_size: .
d_call: .
v_call: TRBV28
cdr3_aa: CASKPPRGAHEQYF
cdr3_nt: TGTGCCAGCAAGCCGCCGAGGGGCGCGCACGAGCAGTACTTC

cdr3_length: 12
j_call: TRBJ1-1
clone_size: medium-sized
d_call: .
v_call: TRBV7-2
cdr3_aa: CASSSTSTEAFF
cdr3_nt: TGTGCCAGCAGCTCGACGAGCACTGAAGCTTTCTTT

cdr3_length: 15
j_call: TRBJ1-1
clone_size: .
d_call: .
v_call: TRBV29-1
cdr3_aa: CSVAPGAWANTEAFF
cdr3_nt: TGCAGCGTTGCCCCCGGTGCGTGGGCGAACACTGAAGCTTTCTTT

cdr3_length: 17
j_call: TRBJ2-4
clone_size: .
d_call: .
v_call: TRBV28
cdr3_aa: CASSLSLGLLAKNIQYF
cdr3_nt: TGTGCCAGCAGCCTGAGCCTCGGACTGCTAGCCAAAAACATTCAGTACTTC

cdr3_length: 13
j_call: TRBJ2-1
clone_size: medium-sized
d_call: .
v_call: TRBV7-2
cdr3_aa: CASSIKTGNEQFF
cdr3_nt: TGTGCCAGCAGCATAAAAACAGGGAATGAGCAGTTCTTC

cdr3_length: 14
j_call: TRBJ2-1
clone_size: few
d_call: TRBD2
v_call: TRBV12-3/TRBV12-4
cdr3_aa: CASSLGGGRNEQFF
cdr3_nt: TGTGCCAGCAGTTTGGGCGGGGGGCGCAATGAGCAGTTCTTC

cdr3_length: 16
j_call: TRBJ2-1
clone_size: medium-sized
d_call: TRBD1
v_call: TRBV12-3/TRBV12-4
cdr3_aa: CASSSRDRVSYNEQFF
cdr3_nt: TGTGCCAGCAGTTCCCGGGACAGGGTCTCCTACAATGAGCAGTTCTTC

cdr3_length: 13
j_call: TRBJ2-5
clone_size: .
d_call: .
v_call: TRBV20-1
cdr3_aa: CSARSLAAETQYF
cdr3_nt: TGCAGTGCTAGATCTCTAGCTGCGGAGACCCAGTACTTC

cdr3_length: 12
j_call: TRBJ1-5
clone_size: medium-sized
d_call: .
v_call: TRBV6-6
cdr3_aa: CASSYQNQPQHF
cdr3_nt: TGTGCCAGCAGTTACCAGAATCAGCCCCAGCATTTT

cdr3_length: 14
j_call: TRBJ1-2
clone_size: medium-sized
d_call: .
v_call: TRBV5-6
cdr3_aa: CASSLNWGDYGYTF
cdr3_nt: TGTGCCAGCAGTTTGAATTGGGGCGACTATGGCTACACCTTC

cdr3_length: 14
j_call: TRBJ2-5
clone_size: medium-sized
d_call: .
v_call: TRBV20-1
cdr3_aa: CSARVSGNQETQYF
cdr3_nt: TGCAGTGCTAGAGTTAGTGGAAACCAAGAGACCCAGTACTTC

cdr3_length: 15
j_call: TRBJ2-5
clone_size: medium-sized
d_call: TRBD2
v_call: TRBV5-5
cdr3_aa: CASSGTTSVKETQYF
cdr3_nt: TGTGCCAGCAGCGGGACGACTAGCGTCAAAGAGACCCAGTACTTC

cdr3_length: 16
j_call: TRBJ2-5
clone_size: medium-sized
d_call: .
v_call: TRBV5-1
cdr3_aa: CASSTGHYGAQETQYF
cdr3_nt: TGCGCCAGCAGCACCGGACACTACGGGGCCCAAGAGACCCAGTACTTC

cdr3_length: 8
j_call: TRBJ1-2
clone_size: medium-sized
d_call: .
v_call: TRBV20-1
cdr3_aa: CSVRQDTF
cdr3_nt: TGCAGTGTACGACAGGACACCTTC

cdr3_length: 15
j_call: TRBJ2-7
clone_size: .
d_call: .
v_call: TRBV5-6
cdr3_aa: CASSLGLYAGNEQYF
cdr3_nt: TGTGCCAGCAGCTTAGGGTTGTACGCTGGGAACGAGCAGTACTTC

cdr3_length: 14
j_call: TRBJ2-5
clone_size: .
d_call: TRBD2
v_call: TRBV5-1
cdr3_aa: CASSVTSARETQYF
cdr3_nt: TGCGCCAGCAGCGTGACTAGCGCCAGAGAGACCCAGTACTTC

cdr3_length: 15
j_call: TRBJ2-7
clone_size: medium-sized
d_call: TRBD2
v_call: TRBV20-1
cdr3_aa: CSAPSLAGGRYEQYF
cdr3_nt: TGCAGTGCTCCCTCACTAGCGGGGGGACGCTACGAGCAGTACTTC

cdr3_length: 16
j_call: TRBJ2-7
clone_size: medium-sized
d_call: TRBD2
v_call: TRBV7-2
cdr3_aa: CASSSSTGGSSYEQYF
cdr3_nt: TGTGCCAGCAGCTCGAGCACGGGGGGGAGCTCCTACGAGCAGTACTTC

cdr3_length: 16
j_call: TRBJ1-1
clone_size: .
d_call: TRBD1
v_call: TRBV6-5
cdr3_aa: CASSYSSGQGVTEAFF
cdr3_nt: TGTGCCAGCAGTTACTCTTCGGGACAGGGGGTCACTGAAGCTTTCTTT

cdr3_length: 12
j_call: TRBJ2-5
clone_size: medium-sized
d_call: .
v_call: TRBV29-1
cdr3_aa: CSVDDSKETQYF
cdr3_nt: TGCAGCGTTGACGACAGCAAAGAGACCCAGTACTTC

cdr3_length: 13
j_call: TRBJ2-7
clone_size: medium-sized
d_call: TRBD2
v_call: TRBV7-9
cdr3_aa: CASSFGGGYEQYF
cdr3_nt: TGTGCCAGCAGCTTTGGCGGGGGGTACGAGCAGTACTTC

cdr3_length: 16
j_call: TRBJ2-1
clone_size: medium-sized
d_call: TRBD2
v_call: TRBV7-2
cdr3_aa: CASSTPLAGAHNEQFF
cdr3_nt: TGTGCCAGCAGCACCCCCCTAGCGGGGGCCCACAATGAGCAGTTCTTC

cdr3_length: 16
j_call: TRBJ2-3
clone_size: large
d_call: TRBD1
v_call: TRBV7-2
cdr3_aa: CASSSPADRVADTQYF
cdr3_nt: TGTGCCAGCAGCTCTCCCGCCGACAGGGTCGCAGATACGCAGTATTTT

cdr3_length: 18
j_call: TRBJ2-2
clone_size: large
d_call: .
v_call: TRBV27
cdr3_aa: CASSSITPDRSRPGELFF
cdr3_nt: TGTGCCAGCAGTTCCATAACCCCAGACAGGTCCCGTCCCGGGGAGCTGTTTTTT

cdr3_length: 15
j_call: TRBJ2-6
clone_size: medium-sized
d_call: .
v_call: TRBV20-1
cdr3_aa: CSAPKAISGANVLTF
cdr3_nt: TGCAGTGCTCCTAAGGCTATCTCTGGGGCCAACGTCCTGACTTTC

cdr3_length: 16
j_call: TRBJ2-3
clone_size: medium-sized
d_call: .
v_call: TRBV23-1
cdr3_aa: CASSQLWGGALDTQYF
cdr3_nt: TGCGCCAGCAGTCAATTGTGGGGGGGGGCCTTAGATACGCAGTATTTT

cdr3_length: 14
j_call: TRBJ2-7
clone_size: few
d_call: .
v_call: TRBV7-2
cdr3_aa: CASSLDRYIYEQYF
cdr3_nt: TGTGCCAGCAGCTTAGACAGGTATATCTACGAGCAGTACTTC

cdr3_length: 15
j_call: TRBJ2-5
clone_size: few
d_call: .
v_call: TRBV5-6
cdr3_aa: CASSLSPNVEETQYF
cdr3_nt: TGTGCCAGCAGCTTGTCCCCAAATGTGGAAGAGACCCAGTACTTC

cdr3_length: 13
j_call: TRBJ1-2
clone_size: .
d_call: TRBD1
v_call: TRBV12-3/TRBV12-4
cdr3_aa: CASTPGGWYGYTF
cdr3_nt: TGTGCCAGCACCCCAGGGGGATGGTATGGCTACACCTTC

cdr3_length: 14
j_call: TRBJ2-3
clone_size: few
d_call: .
v_call: TRBV9
cdr3_aa: CASSWGEGTDTQYF
cdr3_nt: TGTGCCAGCAGCTGGGGGGAGGGCACAGATACGCAGTATTTT

cdr3_length: 13
j_call: TRBJ1-2
clone_size: few
d_call: TRBD1
v_call: TRBV12-3/TRBV12-4
cdr3_aa: CASRDRQLYGYTF
cdr3_nt: TGTGCCAGTAGGGACAGACAACTCTATGGCTACACCTTC

cdr3_length: 13
j_call: TRBJ2-2
clone_size: medium-sized
d_call: .
v_call: TRBV11-2
cdr3_aa: CASSLRGLGELFF
cdr3_nt: TGTGCCAGCAGCCTCAGGGGCCTGGGGGAGCTGTTTTTT

cdr3_length: 12
j_call: TRBJ2-3
clone_size: medium-sized
d_call: .
v_call: TRBV20-1
cdr3_aa: CSARSGSDTQYF
cdr3_nt: TGCAGTGCTAGATCGGGATCGGATACGCAGTATTTT

cdr3_length: 15
j_call: TRBJ2-5
clone_size: medium-sized
d_call: TRBD2
v_call: TRBV12-3/TRBV12-4
cdr3_aa: CASSSIAGGKETQYF
cdr3_nt: TGTGCCAGCAGTTCAATAGCGGGGGGAAAAGAGACCCAGTACTTC

cdr3_length: 15
j_call: TRBJ2-2
clone_size: large
d_call: .
v_call: TRBV28
cdr3_aa: CASSLQVANTGELFF
cdr3_nt: TGTGCCAGCAGTTTACAGGTCGCGAACACCGGGGAGCTGTTTTTT

cdr3_length: 15
j_call: TRBJ2-1
clone_size: medium-sized
d_call: .
v_call: TRBV5-5
cdr3_aa: CASSLEGYSYNEQFF
cdr3_nt: TGTGCCAGCAGCTTGGAGGGATACTCCTACAATGAGCAGTTCTTC

cdr3_length: 16
j_call: TRBJ1-3
clone_size: .
d_call: .
v_call: TRBV30
cdr3_aa: CAWSVSGGSSGNTIYF
cdr3_nt: TGTGCCTGGAGTGTAAGCGGCGGGAGCTCTGGAAACACCATATATTTT

cdr3_length: 15
j_call: TRBJ2-1
clone_size: medium-sized
d_call: TRBD1
v_call: TRBV2
cdr3_aa: CASSQDRAVNNEQFF
cdr3_nt: TGTGCCAGCAGTCAAGACAGGGCCGTCAACAATGAGCAGTTCTTC

cdr3_length: 15
j_call: TRBJ1-5
clone_size: medium-sized
d_call: .
v_call: TRBV7-9
cdr3_aa: CASSIDSRYNQPQHF
cdr3_nt: TGTGCCAGCAGCATTGACAGTAGGTACAATCAGCCCCAGCATTTT